This TCR beta chain is from a study of blood T cell repertoires in COVID-19. Across the study: Sites in the United States, Italy and Spain provided acute and convalescent COVID-19 samples. The cDNA or gDNA used as material had been derived from T cells, B-cell-depleted T cells, or PBMCs.

V lost 4 bases, J lost 8 bases, and 9 bases stayed unmatched. The CDR3 is 15 residues long. Germline CDR1 KGHDR, CDR2 SFDVKD. How the authors handled the data: Scientists estimated how many nucleated cells there were by amplifying reference gene primers. Libraries were prepared by immunoSEQ multiplex PCR; TCRdb keeps only in-frame clonotypes and omits some of them. The V and J calls and clone size come from that table; D and trimming were worked out from the DNA. The top ten clones hold roughly 2.7% of a sample with around 68,000 clones, 85% to 90% of them seen once. Sequencing used peripheral blood. The rearrangement joins TRBV24-1 to TRBJ1-4; 7 bases line up with TRBD1. The TCR originated in a man in his fifties with acute or convalescent COVID-19. CDR3 in amino acids: CATSDSSGGAEKLFF. In nucleotides, the CDR3 is TGTGCCACCAGTGACTCATCAGGGGGAGCCGAAAAACTGTTTTTT.